One and the same sample provided the 24 T cell receptor beta chains below, sequenced in a study of OX40 agonist ivuxolimab in advanced cancers. The repertoire was sequenced with immunoSEQ multiplex PCR; TCRdb's copy has only in-frame clones and lacks some. The sample holds nearly 60,000 clones; over 75% are singletons and the top ten take more than 3%. Sequenced material: CD4+ or CD8+ T cells sorted from blood, taken in a trial of the OX40 agonist ivuxolimab. The receptors here all came from an adult with an advanced solid tumor such as melanoma, head and neck, liver or kidney cancer.

The chain combines TRBV7-2 with TRBJ1-2; D is ambiguous. Germline lookup yields CDR1 SGHTA and CDR2 FQGNSA. Trimming took off 1 base at V and 2 bases at J, with 8 bases between the two ends. The length of the CDR3 is 14 residues. CDR3 protein: CASSLGDRNYGYTF. In nucleotides, the CDR3 is TGTGCCAGCAGCTTAGGGGATAGGAACTATGGCTACACCTTC.

The J gene is TRBJ1-2, the V gene TRBV9, with a weak D call TRBD1 (6 bases). V lost 4 bases, J lost 7 bases, and 20 bases lay in between. Germline lookup yields CDR1 SGDLS and CDR2 YYNGEE. This CDR3 spans 15 amino acids. The CDR3 nucleotides read TGTGCCAGCAGCCCCGGGGACACGCTCTTCGGTGGCTACACCTTC. Its protein is CASSPGDTLFGGYTF.

The chain joins TRBV29-1 to TRBJ2-5; 8 bases match TRBD1. Germline V CDR1 and CDR2: SQVTM, ANQGSEA. Trimming removed 6 bases from V and 5 bases from J; junction bases left unmatched: 5. This CDR3 contains 12 residues. The CDR3 coding sequence is TGCAGCGTCCAGGGGGCCGGGGAGACCCAGTACTTC. Its translation: CSVQGAGETQYF.

The V call is TRBV7-3, the J call TRBJ2-7; no definite D call. The CDR3 is made up of 13 amino acids. Germline CDR1 SGHTA, CDR2 FQGTGA. V lost 5 bases and J lost 7, with 15 bases in between. In DNA form, the CDR3 reads TGTGCCAGCAGCCCAACTCGTGTGGGAGAGCAGTACTTC. Its protein is CASSPTRVGEQYF.

This chain uses TRBV11-2 with TRBJ2-3; 8 bases match TRBD1. This CDR3 has 14 residues. In germline, CDR1 is SGHAT, CDR2 FQNNGV. V lost 5 bases to trimming and J lost 4 bases; unmatched junction nucleotides: 5. The CDR3 nucleotides read TGTGCCAGCAGCCCGCGGACAGGGTCAGATACGCAGTATTTT. Its protein product is CASSPRTGSDTQYF.

The gene calls are TRBV29-1 and TRBJ2-7, with a weak D call TRBD1 (6 bases). The V gene lost 6 bases and the J gene lost 0 bases, with 12 bases spanning the gap. Germline CDR1 SQVTM, CDR2 ANQGSEA. CDR3 length equals 13 residues. The CDR3 reads CSVGQQSSYEQYF. The CDR3 region has the DNA TGCAGCGTAGGACAGCAAAGCTCCTACGAGCAGTACTTC.

In its sample, this clone was seen a few times. The chain combines TRBV19 with TRBJ1-2; 9 nucleotides match TRBD1. Losses at the gene ends were 4 bases for V and 4 bases for J; bases not matched to a gene: 4. The CDR3 has 14 residues. CDR1 is LNHDA, CDR2 SQIVND, per germline (reference sequence). This CDR3 is CASSRQGVGYGYTF. The CDR3, as DNA: TGTGCCAGTAGTAGACAGGGGGTTGGCTATGGCTACACCTTC.

This clone was found a few times. The chain combines TRBV5-1 with TRBJ2-5, with 9 positions matching TRBD1. The CDR3 length is 16 residues. J lost 2 bases, V lost 0 bases, and 5 bases had no gene match. CDR1 is SGHRS and CDR2 is YFSETQ in the germline V gene. CDR3 in DNA: TGCGCCAGCAGCTTGGCCGGTGACAGGGGGCAAGAGACCCAGTACTTC. Translated: CASSLAGDRGQETQYF.

V is TRBV4-1 and J is TRBJ1-1; D is ambiguous. CDR1 MGHRA and CDR2 YSYEKL come from the germline V gene. The CDR3 length is 13 residues. V was clipped by 1 base and J by 1 base, with 4 bases between them. Here the CDR3 reads CASSQVENTEAFF. CDR3 bases: TGCGCCAGCAGCCAAGTCGAGAACACTGAAGCTTTCTTT.

This chain uses TRBV10-3 with TRBJ1-1; maybe TRBD1 (6 bases). The CDR3 extends over 14 amino acids. V lost 3 bases to trimming and J lost 3 bases, with 11 bases between them. Germline-derived CDR1 and CDR2 are ENHRY and SYGVKD. CDR3 region: CAISEQGGDTEAFF. CDR3 DNA: TGTGCCATCAGTGAACAGGGCGGAGACACTGAAGCTTTCTTT.

V usage is TRBV4-2 and J usage is TRBJ1-6; tentative D call: TRBD1 (5 bases). CDR1 and CDR2 from the germline V gene are LGHNA and YNFKEQ. There are 22 residues in the CDR3. Between the trimmed V and J ends, which lost 1 base and 4 bases, there was a span of 29 bases. Here the CDR3 DNA reads TGTGCCAGCAGCCAAGTCGAGGGCCAGGGAGGGCCTCAAGATCGTTATAATTCACCCCTCCACTTT. Translating gives CASSQVEGQGGPQDRYNSPLHF.

A single count supports this clone. The chain has TRBV7-6 and TRBJ2-3; D not resolved. From germline, CDR1 is SGHVS and CDR2 FNYEAQ. Trimming removed 5 bases at V and 4 bases at J, with 10 bases between. The CDR3 extends over 13 amino acids. CDR3 amino acids: CASSLGSSDTQYF. CDR3 nucleotide sequence: TGTGCCAGCAGCCTCGGTAGCTCAGATACGCAGTATTTT.

The CDR3 sequence is CASSLGTGSSYEQYF. The DNA for the CDR3 is TGTGCCAGCAGCCTAGGGACAGGGTCGAGTTACGAGCAGTACTTC. This chain connects TRBV7-2 to TRBJ2-7; TRBD1 aligns across 9 bases. Germline V gene data show CDR1 as SGHTA and CDR2 as FQGNSA. The junction had 9 bases not matched to a gene; V was cut back by 5 bases and J by 4 bases. The CDR3 runs 15 residues. Full variable domain (outside the CDR3, taken from reference TRBV7-2 and TRBJ2-7): GAGVSQSPSNKVTEKGKDVELRCDPISGHTALYWYRQSLGQGLEFLIYFQGNSAPDKSGLPSDRFSAERTGGSVSTLTIQRTQQEDSAVYLCASSLGTGSSYEQYFGPGTRLTVT.

The chain carries TRBV5-4 and TRBJ2-3; D may correspond to TRBD1 or TRBD2 (5 bases each). The germline CDR1 and CDR2 sequences are SGHNT and YYREEE (reference sequence). Trimming pared 3 bases from V and 6 bases from J, leaving 20 bases between. The CDR3 covers 16 residues. The CDR3 sequence: CASSSRDAFKVDTQYF. CDR3 nucleotide sequence: TGTGCCAGCAGCTCGAGGGACGCCTTTAAGGTGGATACGCAGTATTTT. Together with reference TRBV5-4 and TRBJ2-3, the CDR3 gives the full variable domain: ETGVTQSPTHLIKTRGQQVTLRCSSQSGHNTVSWYQQALGQGPQFIFQYYREEENGRGNFPPRFSGLQFPNYSSELNVNALELDDSALYLCASSSRDAFKVDTQYFGPGTRLTVL.

The J gene is TRBJ1-4, the V gene TRBV19; possibly TRBD1 for D (6 bases). Germline V gene lookup returns CDR1 LNHDA and CDR2 SQIVND (reference sequence). V was trimmed by 6 bases and J by 7 bases, leaving 15 bases between them. This CDR3 has 14 residues. The CDR3 reads CASSQQGGFEKLFF. CDR3 DNA sequence: TGTGCCAGTAGCCAACAGGGAGGCTTTGAAAAACTGTTTTTT.

The chain couples TRBV7-3 to TRBJ2-5; the D call may be TRBD1 or TRBD2 (5 bases each). With 5 bases removed from V and 4 bases from J, the gap between germline ends came to 11 bases. Germline V gives CDR1 SGHTA, CDR2 FQGTGA. The CDR3 runs to 13 residues. The CDR3 sequence: CASSPGRGETQYF. The CDR3 DNA follows: TGTGCCAGCAGCCCGGGAAGGGGAGAGACCCAGTACTTC.

The rearrangement joins TRBV14 to TRBJ2-1; the D gene is possibly TRBD1 (6 bases). Germline V gene data show CDR1 as SGHDN and CDR2 as FVKESK. Deletions cut 3 bases from V and 7 bases from J, with 13 bases between. The CDR3 contains 14 residues. The CDR3 nucleotides read TGTGCCAGCAGCCAGGACAACAGGGCGAATGAGCAGTTCTTC. Amino acids: CASSQDNRANEQFF.

This clone was seen more than once but under ten times. The chain combines TRBV28 with TRBJ1-2; D is possibly TRBD1 (6 bases). The CDR3 contains 12 residues. The germline gives CDR1 MDHEN, CDR2 SYDVKM. V was shortened by 5 bases and J by 8 bases, with 12 bases between the two germline ends. The CDR3 is CASSKQGLGYTF. The DNA for the CDR3 is TGTGCCAGCAGTAAACAGGGATTAGGCTACACCTTC.

DNA of the CDR3: TGCGCCAGCAGCTTATCAGGTGATGTCAACGAGCAGTACTTC. Its protein product is CASSLSGDVNEQYF. This chain uses TRBV5-1 with TRBJ2-7; no clear D gene. The CDR3 contains 14 residues. CDR1 is SGHRS, CDR2 YFSETQ, per germline. The V gene lost 2 bases and the J gene lost 5 bases, with 14 bases spanning the gap.

J is TRBJ2-7 and V is TRBV11-2, with 7 bases fitting TRBD2. The length of the CDR3 is 15 residues. CDR1 and CDR2 from the germline V gene are SGHAT and FQNNGV. V lost 5 bases and J lost 6; bases outside the gene matches: 13. CDR3 sequence reads: CASSPLGGRGFEQYF. DNA of the CDR3: TGTGCCAGCAGCCCCCTAGGCGGGAGAGGATTCGAGCAGTACTTC. The variable domain in full, with the rest retrieved from reference TRBV11-2 and TRBJ2-7, is EAGVAQSPRYKIIEKRQSVAFWCNPISGHATLYWYQQILGQGPKLLIQFQNNGVVDDSQLPKDRFSAERLKGVDSTLKIQPAKLEDSAVYLCASSPLGGRGFEQYFGPGTRLTVT.

The CDR3 DNA reads as TGTGCCAGCAGTGCCGTCTACGAGCAGTACTTC. It yields the protein CASSAVYEQYF. The chain is built from TRBV6-4 and TRBJ2-7; D remains ambiguous. The CDR3 consists of 11 residues. Trimming took off 4 bases at V and 3 bases at J, with 4 bases between the two ends. Germline assignment: CDR1 MRHNA and CDR2 SNTAGT.

The chain couples TRBV29-1 to TRBJ2-5; possible D gene TRBD2, 5 bases. Deletions cut 4 bases from V and 1 base from J, with 7 bases between. CDR3 size: 12 residues. Germline CDR1 reads SQVTM; CDR2 reads ANQGSEA. The CDR3 here is CSVVGSQETQYF. For the CDR3, the DNA is TGCAGCGTTGTGGGGAGCCAAGAGACCCAGTACTTC. The full variable domain, its missing parts supplied by reference TRBV29-1 and TRBJ2-5, is SAVISQKPSRDICQRGTSLTIQCQVDSQVTMMFWYRQQPGQSLTLIATANQGSEATYESGFVIDKFPISRPNLTFSTLTVSNMSPEDSSIYLCSVVGSQETQYFGPGTRLLVL.

The J gene is TRBJ2-2, the V gene TRBV7-2; no clear D gene. This CDR3 has 15 residues. Germline CDR1 SGHTA, CDR2 FQGNSA. Trimming cost V 0 bases and J 3 bases, with 8 bases left between them. In nucleotides, the CDR3 is TGTGCCAGCAGCTTAGCTCTGGGGTACACCGGGGAGCTGTTTTTT. This sequence encodes CASSLALGYTGELFF.

This clone was seen only once. This sequence joins TRBV11-2 and TRBJ2-3; unclear D gene. The V and J ends lost 4 bases and 2 bases respectively, with 7 bases between them. CDR3 size: 13 residues. Germline V gives CDR1 SGHAT, CDR2 FQNNGV. This CDR3 reads CASSYLATDTQYF. CDR3 DNA sequence: TGTGCCAGCAGCTACTTAGCCACAGATACGCAGTATTTT.